This TCR beta chain was sequenced for a study of blood T cell repertoires in COVID-19. CDR1 and CDR2 from the germline V gene are PRHDT and FYEKMQ (reference sequence). V lost 4 bases, J lost 5 bases, and 13 bases lay in between. This CDR3 is 14 amino acids long. The method was immunoSEQ multiplex PCR; TCRdb's version includes in-frame clones alone and lacks a portion of them. Among approximately 37,000 clones listed, 75% to 90% were seen once. Sequenced: peripheral blood. The V call is TRBV13, the J call TRBJ2-3; D call uncertain. The sequence was obtained from a man older than 75 with active COVID-19. CDR3 nucleotides: TGTGCCAGCAGCTCGCTGGTTGTCGGAGATACGCAGTATTTT. Its protein is CASSSLVVGDTQYF.